These 22 T cell receptor beta chains share one sample of origin, sequenced in a study of shared clonotypes between healthy human individuals. Some clones are missing from TCRdb's copy, which holds only in-frame ones; the method was immunoSEQ multiplex PCR. The sample holds a few million clones; over 85% are singletons and the top ten take over 0.12%. Sequences were obtained from naive CD4+ T cells sorted from blood. Sample subset: CD45RA+ positively selected. These receptors originate from a man between 18 and 29 years old in good health.

This chain connects TRBV19 to TRBJ1-2, with 8 bases identical to TRBD1. In germline, CDR1 is LNHDA, CDR2 SQIVND (reference sequence). The CDR3 is 15 amino acids. The junction had 11 bases not matched to a gene; V was cut back by 4 bases and J by 7 bases. The chain's CDR3 is CASSSPQGAPPGYTF. The CDR3 DNA follows: TGTGCCAGTAGTAGCCCCCAGGGGGCGCCTCCTGGCTACACCTTC.

The rearrangement links TRBV5-1 to TRBJ2-3, with 10 bases that match TRBD2. Germline CDR1 reads SGHRS; CDR2 reads YFSETQ. After removal of 6 bases from V and 1 base from J, the junction contained 2 bases not matched to a gene. The CDR3 is 14 amino acids. DNA of the CDR3: TGCGCCAGCAACGGACTAGCGGGCACAGATACGCAGTATTTT. Amino acid sequence: CASNGLAGTDTQYF.

The chain employs TRBV27 and TRBJ2-1; D perhaps matches TRBD1 (6 bases). The CDR3 spans 13 residues. The germline V gene encodes CDR1 MNHEY and CDR2 SMNVEV (reference sequence). V gave up 5 bases and J gave up 12 bases, with 17 bases separating them. The CDR3 DNA follows: TGTGCCAGCAGTCAACAACAGGGAAGGGGGCAGTTCTTC. Encoded protein: CASSQQQGRGQFF.

V usage is TRBV7-2 and J usage is TRBJ2-7; TRBD2 aligns across 7 bases. Per the germline V gene, CDR1 is SGHTA and CDR2 is FQGNSA. The ends lost 4 bases at V and 7 bases at J; junction bases unmatched: 4. This CDR3 is 12 amino acids long. The CDR3 DNA follows: TGTGCCAGCAGCTATCGGGGAGGGGAGCAGTACTTC. This translates into CASSYRGGEQYF. Full variable domain (missing parts from reference TRBV7-2 and TRBJ2-7): GAGVSQSPSNKVTEKGKDVELRCDPISGHTALYWYRQSLGQGLEFLIYFQGNSAPDKSGLPSDRFSAERTGGSVSTLTIQRTQQEDSAVYLCASSYRGGEQYFGPGTRLTVT.

CDR3 region: CASSWRLRETQYF. CDR3 nucleotides: TGTGCCAGCAGCTGGCGGTTGAGGGAGACCCAGTACTTC. V and J are TRBV7-2 and TRBJ2-5; D is uncertain. The germline V and J ends were trimmed by 4 bases and 5 bases, with 11 bases remaining between them. The CDR3 sequence is 13 residues long. Germline V gives CDR1 SGHTA, CDR2 FQGNSA.

This chain joins TRBV6-5 and TRBJ2-1; 9 bases are shared with TRBD1. The germline gives CDR1 MNHEY, CDR2 SVGAGI. V was clipped by 2 bases and J by 4 bases; unmatched bases: 3. The CDR3 is 15 residues long. CDR3 DNA: TGTGCCAGCAGTTACGTACAGGGGGCGTACAATGAGCAGTTCTTC. It specifies CASSYVQGAYNEQFF.

The chain couples TRBV10-2 to TRBJ1-5; D is unclear. The germline CDR1 and CDR2 sequences are WSHSY and SAAADI. V dropped 10 bases and J dropped 4 bases, with 14 bases sitting between them. The CDR3 has 13 amino acids. Here the CDR3 reads CATSPDGNQPQHF. CDR3 sequence (DNA): TGCGCCACCTCCCCGGACGGAAATCAGCCCCAGCATTTT.

The chain combines TRBV7-9 with TRBJ2-4; the D is unclear. The V end lost 6 bases, the J end lost 5 bases, and 20 bases lay between the germline ends. This CDR3 contains 16 residues. Looked up from germline, CDR1 is SEHNR and CDR2 is FQNEAQ (reference sequence). As DNA, the CDR3 is TGTGCCAGCAGTCCCCTGCGGCGGCTGGGTGAAAACATTCAGTACTTC. This encodes CASSPLRRLGENIQYF.

This clone was counted only a few times. V is TRBV30 and J is TRBJ1-1; no clear D gene. Between the trimmed V and J ends, which lost 4 bases and 11 bases, there was a span of 20 bases. Germline V gene sequence: CDR1 GTSNPN, CDR2 SVGIG (reference sequence). The CDR3 totals 13 residues. In nucleotides, the CDR3 is TGTGCCTGGATTCAGGCTAGGACTCCGGCGGCTTTCTTT. The encoded protein is CAWIQARTPAAFF.

The V gene is TRBV2, the J gene TRBJ1-2; D may be TRBD1 (5 bases). The CDR3 totals 14 residues. Per the germline V gene, CDR1 is SNHLY and CDR2 is FYNNEI. The ends were cut back, 1 base at V and 7 bases at J, with 13 bases in the middle. This CDR3 is CASSEVQGISGYTF. The CDR3 DNA follows: TGTGCCAGCAGTGAAGTCCAGGGAATCAGTGGCTACACCTTC.

This clone came up once. This chain connects TRBV9 to TRBJ2-2; 7 positions match TRBD2. CDR1 and CDR2 (germline): SGDLS, YYNGEE. Trimming at V came to 1 base and at J to 6 bases, leaving 6 bases not matched to a gene. The CDR3 is made up of 15 amino acids. Written as DNA, the CDR3 is TGTGCCAGCAGCGTAATAGGCAGCGGGGCCGGGGAGCTGTTTTTT. This translates into CASSVIGSGAGELFF. The variable domain in full, with the rest retrieved from reference TRBV9 and TRBJ2-2, is DSGVTQTPKHLITATGQRVTLRCSPRSGDLSVYWYQQSLDQGLQFLIQYYNGEERAKGNILERFSAQQFPDLHSELNLSSLELGDSALYFCASSVIGSGAGELFFGEGSRLTVL.

This clone was detected a few times. The sample contains more than one DNA sequence encoding this CDR3. This chain joins TRBV10-3 and TRBJ2-5; D is ambiguous. The germline V and J ends were trimmed by 0 bases and 2 bases, with 4 bases remaining between them. The CDR3 has 13 amino acids. The germline gives CDR1 ENHRY, CDR2 SYGVKD. The CDR3 is CAISESRQETQYF. CDR3 nucleotide sequence: TGTGCCATCAGTGAGTCGAGGCAAGAGACCCAGTACTTC.

The gene calls are TRBV19 and TRBJ2-7; 9 positions agree with TRBD1. V shed 6 bases and J 6 bases; nucleotides not matched to a gene: 12. The CDR3 spans 15 residues. Germline assignment: CDR1 LNHDA and CDR2 SQIVND (reference sequence). CDR3 amino acids: CASSPQGAFVVEQYF. Here the CDR3 DNA reads TGTGCCAGTAGCCCACAGGGGGCGTTTGTGGTCGAGCAGTACTTC.

The table lists this clone with a count of one. This rearrangement joins TRBV28 to TRBJ2-7; unclear D gene. This CDR3 comprises 14 residues. V gave up 6 bases and J gave up 3 bases, with 15 bases separating them. Germline V gives CDR1 MDHEN, CDR2 SYDVKM. CDR3 DNA sequence: TGTGCCAGCAGCACCACGGAACCAGACTACGAGCAGTACTTC. Protein: CASSTTEPDYEQYF.

V gene TRBV6-6 combines with J gene TRBJ2-7, with TRBD2 matching 7 bases. The germline V gene has CDR1 MNHNY and CDR2 SVGAGI (reference sequence). V lost 7 bases and J lost 7; bases outside the gene matches: 7. The CDR3 contains 12 residues. The CDR3 DNA is TGTGCCAGCAAACGCGGGGGAGAAGAGCAGTACTTC. Translation gives CASKRGGEEQYF.

V gene TRBV30 combines with J gene TRBJ2-3; D ambiguous. Germline values: CDR1 GTSNPN, CDR2 SVGIG (reference sequence). Deletions cut 2 bases from V and 0 bases from J, with 12 bases between. This CDR3 comprises 15 residues. The CDR3 nucleotides are TGTGCCTGGAGTTACAACAGCCTGAGCACAGATACGCAGTATTTT. Its protein product is CAWSYNSLSTDTQYF.

This clone was seen only once. The gene calls are TRBV13 and TRBJ2-3; D remains unclear. The CDR3 runs to 14 residues. V lost 1 base and J lost 2, with 7 bases in between. Germline assignment: CDR1 PRHDT and CDR2 FYEKMQ (reference sequence). This chain's CDR3 is CASSLAQITDTQYF. CDR3 DNA sequence: TGTGCCAGCAGCTTAGCTCAGATCACAGATACGCAGTATTTT.

The gene calls are TRBV19 and TRBJ2-7; 13 bases align to TRBD2. V lost 4 bases, J lost 2 bases, and 11 bases stayed unmatched. The length of the CDR3 is 18 residues. Germline CDR1 reads LNHDA; CDR2 reads SQIVND (reference sequence). The CDR3 reads CASSRYKGTSGAAYEQYF. The CDR3 nucleotides are TGTGCCAGTAGTAGGTACAAAGGGACTAGCGGGGCCGCCTACGAGCAGTACTTC.

The J gene is TRBJ2-4, the V gene TRBV27; D is perhaps TRBD1 or TRBD2 (7 bases each). V was shortened by 3 bases and J by 2 bases, with 14 bases between the two germline ends. Per germline, CDR1 MNHEY and CDR2 SMNVEV (reference sequence). CDR3 length equals 16 residues. CDR3 DNA: TGTGCCAGCAGTTTGCAGGGGGGGGTAACCAAAAACATTCAGTACTTC. This encodes CASSLQGGVTKNIQYF.

The chain links TRBV6-5 to TRBJ2-7; D is unresolved. Germline V gene data show CDR1 as MNHEY and CDR2 as SVGAGI. The germline V and J ends were trimmed by 4 bases and 0 bases, with 10 bases remaining between them. There are 14 residues in the CDR3. The CDR3 DNA reads as TGTGCCAGCAGTTCCCGACGGGCCTCCTACGAGCAGTACTTC. Protein product: CASSSRRASYEQYF.

The chain recombines TRBV28 with TRBJ1-4; D gene unclear. V lost 5 bases and J 10 bases, leaving 20 bases between the germline ends. In germline, CDR1 is MDHEN, CDR2 SYDVKM. This CDR3 has 15 amino acids. CDR3 in DNA: TGTGCCAGCAGTCAACGGGAGTCTCGGTGGGGAAAACTGTTTTTT. It specifies CASSQRESRWGKLFF.

V usage is TRBV5-6 and J usage is TRBJ1-2, with D perhaps TRBD1 (6 bases). Germline CDR1 is SGHDT and CDR2 is YYEEEE. V dropped 3 bases and J dropped 13 bases, with 10 bases sitting between them. CDR3 length: 10 residues. CDR3 DNA: TGTGCCAGCAGCTGGACAGATTTCACCTTC. The encoded protein is CASSWTDFTF.